Listed here are 18 T cell receptor beta chains from one sample, sequenced in a study of cytomegalovirus exposure and HLA in healthy donors. 60 Vbeta and 13 Jbeta primers were used in PCR. Assay: immunoSEQ multiplex PCR; the TCRdb copy retains only in-frame clones and omits some. The sample table sets out roughly 55,000 clones. Sequenced material: PBMCs. Receptor source: a man aged 50-60 years in good health and CMV-seropositive.

The CDR3 reads CASSLDRRGTYGYTF. For the CDR3, the DNA is TGTGCCAGCAGCTTAGATCGCAGGGGCACTTATGGCTACACCTTC. The chain employs TRBV11-2 and TRBJ1-2, with a possible D match to TRBD1 (6 bases). The CDR3 has 15 residues. The V gene's germline CDR1 is SGHAT and CDR2 FQNNGV. Trimming cost V 0 bases and J 5 bases, with 13 bases left between them.

The chain couples TRBV6-6 to TRBJ1-2, with 10 bases that match TRBD1. The V and J ends lost 11 bases and 6 bases, in that order; junction bases with no gene match: 9. Germline CDR1 is MNHNY and CDR2 is SVGAGI (reference sequence). The CDR3 totals 13 residues. CDR3 in DNA: TGTGCCTCTCGGGACAGGGGTGATGATGGCTACACCTTC. It encodes CASRDRGDDGYTF.

The gene calls are TRBV10-3 and TRBJ1-5; D is unclear. Germline V lookup: CDR1 ENHRY, CDR2 SYGVKD. The CDR3 is 20 residues long. Trimming stripped 5 bases from V and 0 bases from J, with 26 bases between. The CDR3 nucleotides read TGTGCCATCAGTTCCAAACTGTCCGGGTCGGCTTTAGATAGCAATCAGCCCCAGCATTTT. This sequence encodes CAISSKLSGSALDSNQPQHF.

V is TRBV19 and J is TRBJ1-6; D remains unclear. Germline-derived CDR1 and CDR2 are LNHDA and SQIVND (reference sequence). The CDR3 consists of 16 residues. V lost 3 bases to trimming and J lost 9 bases, with 18 bases between them. The CDR3 sequence: CASSILSGGSGSPLHF. DNA for the CDR3: TGTGCCAGTAGTATTTTGAGTGGAGGGTCTGGTTCACCCCTCCACTTT. The variable domain in full, with the rest retrieved from reference TRBV19 and TRBJ1-6, is DGGITQSPKYLFRKEGQNVTLSCEQNLNHDAMYWYRQDPGQGLRLIYYSQIVNDFQKGDIAEGYSVSREKKESFPLTVTSAQKNPTAFYLCASSILSGGSGSPLHFGNGTRLTVT.

The chain carries TRBV9 and TRBJ1-3; unclear D gene. Trimming removed 4 bases from V and 0 bases from J, with 8 bases in between. The germline gives CDR1 SGDLS, CDR2 YYNGEE. CDR3 size: 14 residues. CDR3 protein: CASSSGISGNTIYF. For the CDR3, the DNA is TGTGCCAGCAGCTCCGGGATCTCTGGAAACACCATATATTTT.

The J gene is TRBJ2-2, the V gene TRBV5-4; weak D call: TRBD2 (6 bases). The CDR3 runs 16 residues. Germline V lookup: CDR1 SGHNT, CDR2 YYREEE (reference sequence). V lost 1 base, J lost 3 bases, and 13 bases lay in between. This CDR3 reads CASSLKAGAYTGELFF. The CDR3 DNA reads as TGTGCCAGCAGCTTGAAAGCGGGTGCGTACACCGGGGAGCTGTTTTTT. The full variable domain, rest sourced from reference TRBV5-4 and TRBJ2-2, is ETGVTQSPTHLIKTRGQQVTLRCSSQSGHNTVSWYQQALGQGPQFIFQYYREEENGRGNFPPRFSGLQFPNYSSELNVNALELDDSALYLCASSLKAGAYTGELFFGEGSRLTVL.

The chain employs TRBV7-3 and TRBJ2-3, with a tentative D call TRBD1 (6 bases). Germline loops: CDR1 SGHTA, CDR2 FQGTGA. The CDR3 is 15 residues long. Deletions cut 4 bases from V and 3 bases from J, with 14 bases between. The CDR3 DNA reads TGTGCCAGCAGCTCGGGGCAGGGGCGGACAGATACGCAGTATTTT. This encodes CASSSGQGRTDTQYF.

CDR3 in DNA: TGCGCCAGCAGCCAACCGACTAGCGGGGGCGACAATGAGCAGTTCTTC. Its protein is CASSQPTSGGDNEQFF. The chain is built from TRBV5-1 and TRBJ2-1, with 12 positions matching TRBD2. The J segment lost 5 bases and the V segment lost 4 bases, leaving 7 bases of the junction unmatched. CDR1 SGHRS and CDR2 YFSETQ come from the germline V gene. The CDR3 loop spans 16 amino acids.

The chain combines TRBV6-5 with TRBJ2-7, with D perhaps matching TRBD2 (5 bases). Trimming removed 0 bases at V and 6 bases at J, with 18 bases between. This CDR3 has 16 amino acids. The germline CDR1 and CDR2 sequences are MNHEY and SVGAGI. The CDR3 DNA is TGTGCCAGCAGTTACTCGAAGGCTAGCCTGGTCTCCGAGCAGTACTTC. Protein: CASSYSKASLVSEQYF.

On this clone itself: One end of the junction varies from germline; a read error may be responsible. The chain employs TRBV4-3 and TRBJ1-6, with 8 nucleotides matching TRBD1. Germline CDR1 reads LGHNA; CDR2 reads YSLEER. This CDR3 comprises 16 residues. CDR3 in amino acids: CASSQDLTGEGSHLHF. DNA for the CDR3: TGCGCCAGCAGCCAAGATTTGACAGGGGAAGGATCACACCTCCACTTT.

The chain has TRBV6-6 and TRBJ1-4; 7 bases line up with TRBD1. V was pared by 3 bases and J by 5 bases, with 6 bases of the junction left unmatched. CDR3 length equals 15 residues. In germline, CDR1 is MNHNY, CDR2 SVGAGI (reference sequence). The CDR3 nucleotides read TGTGCCAGCAGTTATTGGACAGGCCCCAATGAAAAACTGTTTTTT. Its protein is CASSYWTGPNEKLFF.

The CDR3 nucleotides are TGTGCCAGCAGCTTTGTGAGCTACGTTAATTCACCCCTCCACTTT. It is translated as CASSFVSYVNSPLHF. The chain combines TRBV5-6 with TRBJ1-6, with D uncertain. V was pared by 2 bases and J by 6 bases, with 12 bases between. The CDR3 is made up of 15 amino acids. In germline, CDR1 is SGHDT, CDR2 YYEEEE.

The chain has TRBV6-5 and TRBJ2-3; 11 bases match TRBD2. Germline CDR1 and CDR2: MNHEY and SVGAGI. Trimming at V came to 0 bases and at J to 6 bases, leaving 5 bases not matched to a gene. This CDR3 contains 16 residues. In DNA form, the CDR3 reads TGTGCCAGCAGTTACTCGCTAGCGGGAGGTGAGGATACGCAGTATTTT. Its translation: CASSYSLAGGEDTQYF.

V and J are TRBV6-5 and TRBJ2-5, with TRBD2 as a possible D gene (6 bases). V dropped 2 bases and J dropped 1 base, with 14 bases sitting between them. The CDR3 spans 16 residues. The V gene's germline CDR1 is MNHEY and CDR2 SVGAGI. The CDR3 coding sequence is TGTGCCAGCAGTTACCCTGAACAGGAGGGCCAAGAGACCCAGTACTTC. This translates into CASSYPEQEGQETQYF.

V is TRBV19 and J is TRBJ2-1, with TRBD2 identical over 8 bases. Trimming at V came to 6 bases and at J to 5 bases, leaving 12 bases not matched to a gene. This CDR3 comprises 16 residues. Germline-derived CDR1 and CDR2 are LNHDA and SQIVND (reference sequence). In DNA, the CDR3 is TGTGCCAGTAGGCCCGTAGAGCGGGAGTTCCACAATGAGCAGTTCTTC. Its translation: CASRPVEREFHNEQFF.

J is TRBJ1-3 and V is TRBV7-2; D gene uncertain. The CDR3 has 15 amino acids. The germline V and J ends were trimmed by 0 bases and 0 bases, with 6 bases remaining between them. Germline CDR1 reads SGHTA; CDR2 reads FQGNSA. CDR3 region: CASSLAAGSGNTIYF. The CDR3 DNA reads as TGTGCCAGCAGCTTAGCGGCAGGCTCTGGAAACACCATATATTTT.

As DNA, the CDR3 is TGTGCCAGCAGCTACCTGACAGGGGCGGACACCGGGGAGCTGTTTTTT. Its translation is CASSYLTGADTGELFF. V and J are TRBV5-5 and TRBJ2-2; 8 bases map to TRBD1. CDR1 and CDR2 from the germline V gene are SGHKS and YYEKEE (reference sequence). V dropped 3 bases and J dropped 3; count of bases not matched to a gene: 7. This CDR3 is 16 amino acids long.

V is TRBV19 and J is TRBJ1-6; the match to TRBD1 covers 10 bases. V dropped 4 bases and J dropped 12; count of bases not matched to a gene: 6. The germline gives CDR1 LNHDA, CDR2 SQIVND (reference sequence). The CDR3 sequence is 14 residues long. The CDR3 DNA is TGTGCCAGTAGTAGAGGACAGGGGGATGGACCCCTCCACTTT. It yields the protein CASSRGQGDGPLHF. The entire variable domain, with the rest obtained from reference TRBV19 and TRBJ1-6, is as follows: DGGITQSPKYLFRKEGQNVTLSCEQNLNHDAMYWYRQDPGQGLRLIYYSQIVNDFQKGDIAEGYSVSREKKESFPLTVTSAQKNPTAFYLCASSRGQGDGPLHFGNGTRLTVT.